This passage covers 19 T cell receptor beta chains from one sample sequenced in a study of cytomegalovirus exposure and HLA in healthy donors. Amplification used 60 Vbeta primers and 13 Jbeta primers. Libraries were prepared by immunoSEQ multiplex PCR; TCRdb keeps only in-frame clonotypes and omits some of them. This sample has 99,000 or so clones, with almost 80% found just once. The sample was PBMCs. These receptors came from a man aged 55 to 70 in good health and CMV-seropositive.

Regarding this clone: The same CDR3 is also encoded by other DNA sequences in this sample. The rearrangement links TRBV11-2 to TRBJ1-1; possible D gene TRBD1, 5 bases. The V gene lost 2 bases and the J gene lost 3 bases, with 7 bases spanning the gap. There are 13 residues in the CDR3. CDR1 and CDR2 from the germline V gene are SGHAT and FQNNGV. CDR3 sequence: CASSLNRYTEAFF. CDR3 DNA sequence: TGTGCCAGCAGCTTAAACAGGTACACTGAAGCTTTCTTT.

CDR3 bases: TGTGCCAGCAGCCCAAAGACAGGGGGTTATGGAAACACCATATATTTT. Protein: CASSPKTGGYGNTIYF. The chain uses TRBV7-6 and TRBJ1-3; 9 nucleotides line up with TRBD1. The CDR3 runs to 16 residues. Germline CDR1 is SGHVS and CDR2 is FNYEAQ. Germline trimming cut 5 bases from V and 3 bases from J; bases unmatched to any gene: 8.

The CDR3 region has the DNA TGTGCCAGCAGCCCGTGGTTCTCCCGAGGGCCTCAAGAGACCCAGTACTTC. Amino acid sequence: CASSPWFSRGPQETQYF. The V gene is TRBV12-1, the J gene TRBJ2-5; TRBD2 is taken as the D call from the table, unchecked against the DNA. TRBV12-1 is listed as a pseudogene. The CDR3 totals 17 residues.

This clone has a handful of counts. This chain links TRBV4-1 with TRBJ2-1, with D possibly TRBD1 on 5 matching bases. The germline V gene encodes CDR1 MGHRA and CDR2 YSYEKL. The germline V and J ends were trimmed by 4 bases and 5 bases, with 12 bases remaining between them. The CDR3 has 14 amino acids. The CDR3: CASSPGLLNNEQFF. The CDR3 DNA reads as TGCGCCAGCAGCCCAGGGCTATTAAACAATGAGCAGTTCTTC.

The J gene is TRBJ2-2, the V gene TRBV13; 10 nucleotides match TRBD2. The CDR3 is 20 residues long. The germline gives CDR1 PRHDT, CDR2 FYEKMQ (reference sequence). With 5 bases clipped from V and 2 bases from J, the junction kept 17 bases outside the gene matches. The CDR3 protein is CASSLYLRTSGRSNTGELFF. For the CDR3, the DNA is TGTGCCAGCAGCCTATATTTGAGGACTAGCGGAAGATCAAACACCGGGGAGCTGTTTTTT.

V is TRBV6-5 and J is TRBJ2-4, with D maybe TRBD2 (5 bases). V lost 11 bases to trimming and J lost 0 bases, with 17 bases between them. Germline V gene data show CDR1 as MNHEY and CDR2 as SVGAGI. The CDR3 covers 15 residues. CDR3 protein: CAAGRGPLAKNIQYF. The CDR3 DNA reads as TGTGCCGCCGGCCGCGGGCCTCTAGCCAAAAACATTCAGTACTTC.

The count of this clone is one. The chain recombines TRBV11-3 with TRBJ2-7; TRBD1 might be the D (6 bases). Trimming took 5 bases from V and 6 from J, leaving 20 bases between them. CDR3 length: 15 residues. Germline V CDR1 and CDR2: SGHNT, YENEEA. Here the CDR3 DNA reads TGTGCCAGCAGCCCAACCGGGACATGGATTGGCGAGCAGTACTTC. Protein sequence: CASSPTGTWIGEQYF.

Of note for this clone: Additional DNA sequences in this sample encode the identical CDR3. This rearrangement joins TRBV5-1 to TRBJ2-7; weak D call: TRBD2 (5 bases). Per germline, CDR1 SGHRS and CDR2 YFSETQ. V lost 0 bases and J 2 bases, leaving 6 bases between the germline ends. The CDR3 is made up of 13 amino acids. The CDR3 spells CASSLDGAYEQYF. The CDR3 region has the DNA TGCGCCAGCAGCTTGGACGGGGCCTACGAGCAGTACTTC.

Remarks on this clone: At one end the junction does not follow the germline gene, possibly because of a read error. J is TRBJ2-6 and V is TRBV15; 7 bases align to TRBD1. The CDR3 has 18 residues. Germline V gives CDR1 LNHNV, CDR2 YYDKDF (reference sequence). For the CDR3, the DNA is TGTGCCACCAGCAGACGCCGGGACAGACCCTCTGGGGCCAGCGTCCTGACTTTC. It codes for CATSRRRDRPSGASVLTF.

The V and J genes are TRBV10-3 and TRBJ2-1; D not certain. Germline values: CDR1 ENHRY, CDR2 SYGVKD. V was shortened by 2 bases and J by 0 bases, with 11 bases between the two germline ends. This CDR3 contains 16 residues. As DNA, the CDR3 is TGTGCCATCAGTGAGCAGGCCCCGAGCTCCTACAATGAGCAGTTCTTC. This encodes CAISEQAPSSYNEQFF.

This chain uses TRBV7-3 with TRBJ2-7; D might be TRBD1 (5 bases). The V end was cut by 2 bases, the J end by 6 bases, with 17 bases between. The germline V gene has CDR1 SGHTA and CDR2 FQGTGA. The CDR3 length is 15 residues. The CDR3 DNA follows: TGTGCCAGCAGCTTACAGGGCCTGCCAAGGGGCGAGCAGTACTTC. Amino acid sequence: CASSLQGLPRGEQYF.

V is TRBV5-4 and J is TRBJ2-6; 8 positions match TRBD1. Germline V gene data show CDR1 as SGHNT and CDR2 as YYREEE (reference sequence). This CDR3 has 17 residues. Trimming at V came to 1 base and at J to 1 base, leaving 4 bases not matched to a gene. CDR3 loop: CASSLWTGISGANVLTF. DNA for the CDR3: TGTGCCAGCAGCTTGTGGACAGGGATTTCTGGGGCCAACGTCCTGACTTTC. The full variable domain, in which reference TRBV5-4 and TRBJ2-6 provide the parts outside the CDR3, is ETGVTQSPTHLIKTRGQQVTLRCSSQSGHNTVSWYQQALGQGPQFIFQYYREEENGRGNFPPRFSGLQFPNYSSELNVNALELDDSALYLCASSLWTGISGANVLTFGAGSRLTVL.

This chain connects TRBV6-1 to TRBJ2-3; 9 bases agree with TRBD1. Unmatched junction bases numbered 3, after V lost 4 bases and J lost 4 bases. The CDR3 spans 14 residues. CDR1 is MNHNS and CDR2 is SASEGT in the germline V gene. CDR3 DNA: TGTGCCAGCAGTGCGGGGACAGGGCCAGATACGCAGTATTTT. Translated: CASSAGTGPDTQYF.

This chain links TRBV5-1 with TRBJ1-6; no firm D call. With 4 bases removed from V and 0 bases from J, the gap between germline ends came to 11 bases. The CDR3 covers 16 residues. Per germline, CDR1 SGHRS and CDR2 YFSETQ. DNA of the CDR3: TGCGCCAGCAGCCAAGGGAGTAGCTCCTATAATTCACCCCTCCACTTT. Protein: CASSQGSSSYNSPLHF.

The CDR3 nucleotides are TGCGCCAGCAGCTTGGCCTTGGGACAGGGAGGCGAGACCCAGTACTTC. Translation: CASSLALGQGGETQYF. The chain combines TRBV5-1 with TRBJ2-5; TRBD1 aligns across 9 bases. This CDR3 has 16 residues. Trimming removed 0 bases from V and 5 bases from J; junction bases left unmatched: 8. Germline V CDR1 and CDR2: SGHRS, YFSETQ.

This CDR3 reads CASPGEGDQPQHF. The CDR3 region has the DNA TGCGCCAGCCCAGGGGAAGGAGATCAGCCCCAGCATTTT. The rearrangement joins TRBV5-1 to TRBJ1-5; D might be TRBD1 (6 bases). The V gene lost 7 bases and the J gene lost 5 bases, with 13 bases spanning the gap. This CDR3 contains 13 residues. The germline V gene has CDR1 SGHRS and CDR2 YFSETQ.

CDR3 protein: CASSPRGGAGTEAFF. CDR3 bases: TGTGCCAGCTCACCAAGGGGGGGCGCGGGAACTGAAGCTTTCTTT. V usage is TRBV18 and J usage is TRBJ1-1; TRBD1 is a possible D gene (6 bases). The CDR3 length is 15 residues. V dropped 2 bases and J dropped 5 bases, with 15 bases sitting between them. CDR1 and CDR2 (germline): KGHSH, LQKENI.

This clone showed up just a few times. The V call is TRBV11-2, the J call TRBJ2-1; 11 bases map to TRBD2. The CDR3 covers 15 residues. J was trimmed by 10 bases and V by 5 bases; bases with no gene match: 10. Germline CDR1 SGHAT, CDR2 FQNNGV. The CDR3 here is CASSTLAGGSREQFF. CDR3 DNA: TGTGCCAGCAGCACCCTAGCGGGGGGTTCCCGGGAGCAGTTCTTC. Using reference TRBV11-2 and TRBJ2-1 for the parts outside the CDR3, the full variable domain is EAGVAQSPRYKIIEKRQSVAFWCNPISGHATLYWYQQILGQGPKLLIQFQNNGVVDDSQLPKDRFSAERLKGVDSTLKIQPAKLEDSAVYLCASSTLAGGSREQFFGPGTRLTVL.

In DNA, the CDR3 is TGTGCCAGCAGTGAAGAAGTGGCAGGGGTTTCACCCCTCCACTTT. It encodes CASSEEVAGVSPLHF. The chain uses TRBV6-1 and TRBJ1-6; a weak D match, TRBD1 (6 bases). There are 15 residues in the CDR3. Deletions cut 1 base from V and 9 bases from J, with 13 bases between. CDR1 is MNHNS and CDR2 is SASEGT in the germline V gene.